Detailed here is one TCR beta chain. The method was immunoSEQ multiplex PCR; TCRdb's version includes in-frame clones alone and lacks a portion of them. The sample includes a few hundred thousand clones, around 90% seen only once; the top ten take approximately 5.3%. Germline V gene sequence: CDR1 GTSNPN, CDR2 SVGIG (reference sequence). The V and J ends lost 3 bases and 5 bases respectively, with 10 bases between them. CDR3 length: 13 residues. The sample originates from a study of blood T cell repertoires in COVID-19. Sequencing was carried out using PBMCs or T cells enriched from blood (not recorded which). The TCR was taken from a woman under 40 who had recovered from COVID-19. The chain couples TRBV30 to TRBJ1-4; D may be TRBD1 (6 bases). CDR3: CAWSRTENEKLFF. The CDR3 DNA sequence: TGTGCCTGGAGCCGGACAGAAAATGAAAAACTGTTTTTT.